This note documents a single T cell receptor beta chain sequence. The antigen remains unidentified. The sample contains more than one DNA sequence encoding this CDR3. This sample is part of a study of shared clonotypes between healthy human individuals. Study at large: There were three CD4 naive, three CD4 memory, two CD8 naive and one CD8 memory plates per donor.

Germline CDR1 reads MNHNS; CDR2 reads SASEGT. Deletions cut 1 base from V and 2 bases from J, with 6 bases between. CDR3 length: 14 amino acids. Genomic DNA (from each subset) was split evenly across several immunoSEQ plates. The repertoire was sequenced with immunoSEQ multiplex PCR; TCRdb's copy has only in-frame clones and lacks some. The data contain about 2 million clones, around 95% of them singletons. Study-wide results and caveats: Among a few donors, roughly 5% of naive CD4 clonotypes were found in common. The small donor group covered limited genetic and exposure diversity.

The receptor was derived from a man between 18 and 35 years old in good health. This chain connects TRBV6-1 to TRBJ1-5; TRBD1 might be the D (6 bases). Input material: naive CD4+ T cells sorted from blood. Subset defined: CD45RA+ positively selected. CDR3 DNA sequence: TGTGCCAGCAGTGAAGGGACAGGCAATCAGCCCCAGCATTTT. Translating gives CASSEGTGNQPQHF.